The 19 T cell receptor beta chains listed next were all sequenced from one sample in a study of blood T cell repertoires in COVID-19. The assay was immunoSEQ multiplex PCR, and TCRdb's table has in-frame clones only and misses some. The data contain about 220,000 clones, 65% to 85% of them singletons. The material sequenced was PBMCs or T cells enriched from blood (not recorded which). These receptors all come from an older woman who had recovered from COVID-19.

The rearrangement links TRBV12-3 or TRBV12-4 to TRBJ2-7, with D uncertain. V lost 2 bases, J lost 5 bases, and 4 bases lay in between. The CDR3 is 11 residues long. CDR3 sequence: CASSLQNEQYF. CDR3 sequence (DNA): TGTGCCAGCAGTTTACAGAACGAGCAGTACTTC.

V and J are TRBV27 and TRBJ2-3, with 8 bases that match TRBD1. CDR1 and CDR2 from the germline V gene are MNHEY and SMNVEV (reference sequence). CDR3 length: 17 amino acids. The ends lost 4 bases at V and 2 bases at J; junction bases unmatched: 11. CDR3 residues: CASSSRTGPFLTDTQYF. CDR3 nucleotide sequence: TGTGCCAGCAGTTCGCGGACAGGGCCCTTCCTCACAGATACGCAGTATTTT.

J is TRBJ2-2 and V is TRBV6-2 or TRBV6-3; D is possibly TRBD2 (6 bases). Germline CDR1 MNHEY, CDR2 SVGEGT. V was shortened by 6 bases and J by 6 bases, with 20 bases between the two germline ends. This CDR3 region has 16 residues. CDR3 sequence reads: CASSGGREFLAGELFF. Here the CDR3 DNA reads TGTGCCAGCAGCGGGGGACGGGAGTTCTTGGCCGGGGAGCTGTTTTTT.

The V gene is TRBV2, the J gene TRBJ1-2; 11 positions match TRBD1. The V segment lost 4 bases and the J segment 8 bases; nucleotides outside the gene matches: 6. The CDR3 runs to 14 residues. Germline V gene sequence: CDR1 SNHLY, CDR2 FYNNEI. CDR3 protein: CASSGGTGGEGYTF. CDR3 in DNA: TGTGCCAGCAGTGGGGGGACAGGGGGAGAGGGCTACACCTTC.

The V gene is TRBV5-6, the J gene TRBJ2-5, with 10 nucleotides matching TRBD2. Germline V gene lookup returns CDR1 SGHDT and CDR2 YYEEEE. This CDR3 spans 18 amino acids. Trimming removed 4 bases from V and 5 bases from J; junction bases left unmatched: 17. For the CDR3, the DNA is TGTGCCAGCAGCGGGTGGACTAGCGGAAAAACCCTAGGGGAGACCCAGTACTTC. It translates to CASSGWTSGKTLGETQYF.

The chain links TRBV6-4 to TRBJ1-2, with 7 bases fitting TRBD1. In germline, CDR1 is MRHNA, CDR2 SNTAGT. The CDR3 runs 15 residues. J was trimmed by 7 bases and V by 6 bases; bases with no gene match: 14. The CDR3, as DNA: TGTGCCAGCAGCCCCACCAGGGACAGTTCGAGTGGCTACACCTTC. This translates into CASSPTRDSSSGYTF.

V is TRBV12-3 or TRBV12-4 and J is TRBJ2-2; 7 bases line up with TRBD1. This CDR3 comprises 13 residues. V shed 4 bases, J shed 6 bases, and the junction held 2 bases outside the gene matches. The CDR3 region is CASSYTGAGELFF. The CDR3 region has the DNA TGTGCCAGCAGTTACACAGGGGCCGGGGAGCTGTTTTTT.

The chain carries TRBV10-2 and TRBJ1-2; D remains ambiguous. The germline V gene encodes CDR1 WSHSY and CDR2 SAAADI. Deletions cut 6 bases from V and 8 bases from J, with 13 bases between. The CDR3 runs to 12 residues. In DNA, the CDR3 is TGCGCCAGCAGAGTGGGAGGCCAGGGCTACACCTTC. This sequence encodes CASRVGGQGYTF.

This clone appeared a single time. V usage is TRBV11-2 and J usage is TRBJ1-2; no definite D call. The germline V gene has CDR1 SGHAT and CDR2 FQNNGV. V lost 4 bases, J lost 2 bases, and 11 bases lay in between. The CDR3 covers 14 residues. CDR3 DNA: TGTGCCAGCAGCTCCTCGACGGGGAACTATGGCTACACCTTC. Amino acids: CASSSSTGNYGYTF.

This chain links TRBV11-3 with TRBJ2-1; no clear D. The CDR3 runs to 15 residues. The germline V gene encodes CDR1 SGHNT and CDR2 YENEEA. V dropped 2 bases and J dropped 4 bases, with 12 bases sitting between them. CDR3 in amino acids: CASSLTSLAYNEQFF. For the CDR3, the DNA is TGTGCCAGCAGCTTAACGTCCTTGGCTTACAATGAGCAGTTCTTC.

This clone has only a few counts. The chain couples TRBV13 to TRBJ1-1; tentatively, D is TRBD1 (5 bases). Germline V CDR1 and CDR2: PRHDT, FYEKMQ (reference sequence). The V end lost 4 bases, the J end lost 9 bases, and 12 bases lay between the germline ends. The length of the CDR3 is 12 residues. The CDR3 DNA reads TGTGCCAGCAGCTCCTACTCAGGGCAAGCTTTCTTT. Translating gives CASSSYSGQAFF.

CDR3 loop: CASSLDPRDGNEQFF. The DNA of the CDR3 is TGTGCCAGCAGCTTAGATCCCAGGGATGGGAATGAGCAGTTCTTC. The chain carries TRBV11-2 and TRBJ2-1; D is perhaps TRBD1 (5 bases). The CDR3 extends over 15 amino acids. The germline gives CDR1 SGHAT, CDR2 FQNNGV. V lost 0 bases and J 7 bases, leaving 13 bases between the germline ends.

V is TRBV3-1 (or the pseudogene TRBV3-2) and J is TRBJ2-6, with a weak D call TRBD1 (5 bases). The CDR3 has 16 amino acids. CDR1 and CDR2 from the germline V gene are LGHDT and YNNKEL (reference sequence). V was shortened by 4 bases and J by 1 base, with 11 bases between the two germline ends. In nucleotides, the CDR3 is TGTGCCAGCAGCCTCCGGACAAGATCTGGGGCCAACGTCCTGACTTTC. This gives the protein CASSLRTRSGANVLTF.

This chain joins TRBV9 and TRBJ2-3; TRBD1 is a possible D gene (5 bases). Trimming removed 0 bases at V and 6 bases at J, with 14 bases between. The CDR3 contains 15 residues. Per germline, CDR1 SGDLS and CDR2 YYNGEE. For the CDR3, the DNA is TGTGCCAGCAGCGTAGGACAGCTCTTTAGTGATACGCAGTATTTT. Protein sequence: CASSVGQLFSDTQYF.

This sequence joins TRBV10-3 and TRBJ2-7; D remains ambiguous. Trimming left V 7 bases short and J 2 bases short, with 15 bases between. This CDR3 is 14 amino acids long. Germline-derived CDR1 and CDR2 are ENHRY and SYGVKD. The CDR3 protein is CAIKMTETAYEQYF. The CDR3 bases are TGTGCCATCAAGATGACTGAAACGGCCTACGAGCAGTACTTC.

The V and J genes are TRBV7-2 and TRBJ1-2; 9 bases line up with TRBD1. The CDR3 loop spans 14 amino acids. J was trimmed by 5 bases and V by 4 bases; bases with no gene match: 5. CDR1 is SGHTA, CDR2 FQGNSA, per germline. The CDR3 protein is CASSSDRGRYGYTF. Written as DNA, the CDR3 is TGTGCCAGCAGCTCGGACAGGGGAAGGTATGGCTACACCTTC.

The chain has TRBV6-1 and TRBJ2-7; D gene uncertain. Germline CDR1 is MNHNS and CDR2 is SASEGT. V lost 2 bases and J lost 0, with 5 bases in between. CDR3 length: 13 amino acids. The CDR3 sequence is CASSESISYEQYF. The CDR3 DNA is TGTGCCAGCAGTGAAAGCATCTCCTACGAGCAGTACTTC.

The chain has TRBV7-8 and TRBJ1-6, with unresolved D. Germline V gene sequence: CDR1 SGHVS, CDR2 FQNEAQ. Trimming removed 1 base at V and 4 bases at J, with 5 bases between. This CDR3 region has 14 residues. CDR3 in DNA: TGTGCCAGCAGCTTAGGGCGGTATAATTCACCCCTCCACTTT. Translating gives CASSLGRYNSPLHF.

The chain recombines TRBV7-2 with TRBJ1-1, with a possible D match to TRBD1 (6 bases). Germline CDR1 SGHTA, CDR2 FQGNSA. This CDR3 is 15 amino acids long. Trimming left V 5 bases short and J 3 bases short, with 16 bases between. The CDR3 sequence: CASSPERGHHTEAFF. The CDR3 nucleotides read TGTGCCAGCAGCCCTGAGAGGGGACACCACACTGAAGCTTTCTTT.